The present entry profiles one TCR beta chain with its context. This specimen belongs to a study of blood T cells in healthy people across ages. The second PCR ran about 6 to 12 cycles with a sample-barcoded 5' primer and J-beta primers. MiXCR, run by TCRdb on the 5' RACE reads, gives a single entry per CDR3 protein. The repertoire holds some 750,000 distinct CDR3 sequences, 22% seen once, with about 22% in the top ten. The CDR3 has 17 residues. V lost 3 bases, J lost 0 bases, and 15 bases lay in between. Germline loops: CDR1 KGHSH, CDR2 LQKENI. Sequenced sample: blood. The chain has TRBV18 and TRBJ1-3; D call uncertain. The receptor was derived from a man between 65 and 85 years old in good health. CDR3 in DNA: TGTGCCAGCTCACCTGTCTCGGGAAAGAGCTCTGGAAACACCATATATTTT. Residues: CASSPVSGKSSGNTIYF. The full variable domain, completed using reference TRBV18 and TRBJ1-3, is NAGVMQNPRHLVRRRGQEARLRCSPMKGHSHVYWYRQLPEEGLKFMVYLQKENIIDESGMPKERFSAEFPKEGPSILRIQQVVRGDSAAYFCASSPVSGKSSGNTIYFGEGSWLTVV.